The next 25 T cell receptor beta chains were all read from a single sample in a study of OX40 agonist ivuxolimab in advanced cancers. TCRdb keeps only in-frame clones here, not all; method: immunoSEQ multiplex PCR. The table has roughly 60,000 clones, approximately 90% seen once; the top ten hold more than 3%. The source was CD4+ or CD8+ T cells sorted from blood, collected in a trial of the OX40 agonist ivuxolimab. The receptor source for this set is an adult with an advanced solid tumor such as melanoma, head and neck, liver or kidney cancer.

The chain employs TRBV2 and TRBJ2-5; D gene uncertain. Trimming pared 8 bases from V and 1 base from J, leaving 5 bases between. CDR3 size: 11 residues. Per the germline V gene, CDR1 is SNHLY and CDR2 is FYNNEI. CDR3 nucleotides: TGTGCCAGCGCGTCCCAAGAGACCCAGTACTTC. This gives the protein CASASQETQYF.

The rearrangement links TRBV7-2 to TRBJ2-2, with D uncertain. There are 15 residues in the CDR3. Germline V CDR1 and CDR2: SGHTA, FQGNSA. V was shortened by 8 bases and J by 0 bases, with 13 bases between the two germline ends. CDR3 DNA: TGTGCCAGCGGTACAACCAGCACGAACACCGGGGAGCTGTTTTTT. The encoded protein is CASGTTSTNTGELFF.

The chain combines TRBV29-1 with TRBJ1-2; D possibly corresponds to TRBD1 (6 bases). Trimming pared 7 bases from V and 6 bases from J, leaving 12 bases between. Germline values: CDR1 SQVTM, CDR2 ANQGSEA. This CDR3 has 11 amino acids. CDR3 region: CSGGQIDGYTF. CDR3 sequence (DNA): TGCAGCGGCGGACAGATCGATGGCTACACCTTC. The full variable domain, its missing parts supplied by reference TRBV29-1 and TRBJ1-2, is SAVISQKPSRDICQRGTSLTIQCQVDSQVTMMFWYRQQPGQSLTLIATANQGSEATYESGFVIDKFPISRPNLTFSTLTVSNMSPEDSSIYLCSGGQIDGYTFGSGTRLTVV.

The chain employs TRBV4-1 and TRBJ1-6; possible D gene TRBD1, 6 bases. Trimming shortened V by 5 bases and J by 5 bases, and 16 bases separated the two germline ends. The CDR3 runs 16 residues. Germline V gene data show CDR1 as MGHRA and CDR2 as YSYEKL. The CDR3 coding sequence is TGCGCCAGCAGCTTAGAACAGGGTAGAAATAATTCACCCCTCCACTTT. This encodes CASSLEQGRNNSPLHF.

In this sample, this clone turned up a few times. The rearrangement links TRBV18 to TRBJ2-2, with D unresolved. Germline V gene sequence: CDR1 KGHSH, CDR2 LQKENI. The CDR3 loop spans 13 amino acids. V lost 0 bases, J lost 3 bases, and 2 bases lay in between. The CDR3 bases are TGTGCCAGCTCACCACCGTACACCGGGGAGCTGTTTTTT. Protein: CASSPPYTGELFF.

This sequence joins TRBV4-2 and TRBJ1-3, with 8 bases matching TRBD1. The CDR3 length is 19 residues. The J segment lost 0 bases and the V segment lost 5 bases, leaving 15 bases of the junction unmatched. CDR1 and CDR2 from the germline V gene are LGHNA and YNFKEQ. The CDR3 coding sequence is TGTGCCAGCAGCGCTCGGGACAGGTCTTCTATAAGCTCTGGAAACACCATATATTTT. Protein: CASSARDRSSISSGNTIYF.

The CDR3 DNA reads as TGCGCCAGCAGCAGGGGACAGAATTATAATTCACCCCTCCACTTT. Protein product: CASSRGQNYNSPLHF. V gene TRBV5-1 combines with J gene TRBJ1-6; 7 nucleotides align to TRBD1. Germline V CDR1 and CDR2: SGHRS, YFSETQ. The CDR3 covers 15 residues. V lost 4 bases, J lost 4 bases, and 5 bases stayed unmatched.

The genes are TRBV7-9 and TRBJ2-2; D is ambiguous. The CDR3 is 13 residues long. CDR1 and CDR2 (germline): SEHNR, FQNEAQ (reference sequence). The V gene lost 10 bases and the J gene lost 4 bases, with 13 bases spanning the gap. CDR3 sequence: CANFQARTGELFF. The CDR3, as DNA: TGTGCCAATTTTCAGGCGCGCACCGGGGAGCTGTTTTTT.

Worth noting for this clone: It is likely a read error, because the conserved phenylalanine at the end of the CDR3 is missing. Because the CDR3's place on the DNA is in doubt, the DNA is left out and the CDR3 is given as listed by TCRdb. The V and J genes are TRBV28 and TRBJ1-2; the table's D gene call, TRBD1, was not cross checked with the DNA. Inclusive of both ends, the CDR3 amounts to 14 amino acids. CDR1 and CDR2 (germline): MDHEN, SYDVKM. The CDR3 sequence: CASSNPTPGQPLSN.

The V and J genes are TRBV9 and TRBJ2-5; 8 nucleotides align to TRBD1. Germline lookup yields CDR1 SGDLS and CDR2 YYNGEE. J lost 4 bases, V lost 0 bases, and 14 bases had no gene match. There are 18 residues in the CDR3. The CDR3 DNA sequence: TGTGCCAGCAGCGTAGACTCATTGGACAGGGATGTAGCAGAGACCCAGTACTTC. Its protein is CASSVDSLDRDVAETQYF.

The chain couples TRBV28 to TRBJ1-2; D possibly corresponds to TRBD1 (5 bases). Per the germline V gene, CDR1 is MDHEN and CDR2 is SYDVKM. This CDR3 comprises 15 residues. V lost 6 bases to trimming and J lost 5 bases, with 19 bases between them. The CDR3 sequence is CASRLDGTGGYGYTF. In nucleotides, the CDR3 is TGTGCCAGCAGACTCGATGGGACGGGCGGGTATGGCTACACCTTC.

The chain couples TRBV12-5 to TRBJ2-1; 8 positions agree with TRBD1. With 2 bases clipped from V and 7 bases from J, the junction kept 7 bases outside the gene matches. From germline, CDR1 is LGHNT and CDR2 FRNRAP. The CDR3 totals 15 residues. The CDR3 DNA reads TGTGCTAGTGGTTTGCCCCGGACAGGGAAAAATGAGCAGTTCTTC. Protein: CASGLPRTGKNEQFF.

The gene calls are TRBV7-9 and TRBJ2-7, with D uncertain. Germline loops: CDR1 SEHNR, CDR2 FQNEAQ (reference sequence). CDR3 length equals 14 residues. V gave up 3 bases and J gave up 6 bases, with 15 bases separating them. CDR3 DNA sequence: TGTGCCAGCAGCTTTTCGACGGCTGAACCCGAGCAGTACTTC. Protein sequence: CASSFSTAEPEQYF.

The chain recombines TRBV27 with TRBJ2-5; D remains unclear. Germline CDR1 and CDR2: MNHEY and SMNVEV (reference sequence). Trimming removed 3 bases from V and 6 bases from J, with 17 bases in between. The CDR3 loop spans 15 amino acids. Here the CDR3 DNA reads TGTGCCAGCAGTTTGAATCCCTCCTACATGAAGACCCAGTACTTC. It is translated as CASSLNPSYMKTQYF.

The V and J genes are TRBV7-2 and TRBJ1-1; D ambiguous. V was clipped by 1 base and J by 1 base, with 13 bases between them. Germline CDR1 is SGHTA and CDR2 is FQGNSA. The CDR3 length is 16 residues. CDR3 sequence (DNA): TGTGCCAGCAGCTTAGAAGGTCAGACGACGAACACTGAAGCTTTCTTT. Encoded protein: CASSLEGQTTNTEAFF.

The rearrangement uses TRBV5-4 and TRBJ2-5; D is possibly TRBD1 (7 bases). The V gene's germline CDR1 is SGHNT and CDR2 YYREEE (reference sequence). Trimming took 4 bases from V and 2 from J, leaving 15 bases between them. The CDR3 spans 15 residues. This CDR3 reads CASSEVGGQQETQYF. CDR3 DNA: TGTGCCAGCAGCGAAGTGGGGGGACAGCAAGAGACCCAGTACTTC.

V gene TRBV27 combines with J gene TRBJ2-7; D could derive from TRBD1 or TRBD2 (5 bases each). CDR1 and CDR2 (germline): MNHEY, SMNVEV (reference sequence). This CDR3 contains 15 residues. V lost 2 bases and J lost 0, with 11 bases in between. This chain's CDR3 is CASSLKGTVSYEQYF. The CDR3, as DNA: TGTGCCAGCAGTTTAAAAGGGACCGTCTCCTACGAGCAGTACTTC.

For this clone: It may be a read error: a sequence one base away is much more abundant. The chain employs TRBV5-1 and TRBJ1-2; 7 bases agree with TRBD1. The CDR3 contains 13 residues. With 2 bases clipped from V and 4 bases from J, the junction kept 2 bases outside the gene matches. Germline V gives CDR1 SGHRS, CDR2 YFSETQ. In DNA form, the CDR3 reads TGCGCCAGCAGCTTTGACAGGGCCTATGGCTACACCTTC. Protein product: CASSFDRAYGYTF.

CDR3 sequence: CASSELAGTDTQYF. The CDR3 region has the DNA TGTGCCAGCAGTGAACTAGCGGGGACAGATACGCAGTATTTT. The rearrangement links TRBV2 to TRBJ2-3; 9 bases align to TRBD2. V shed 2 bases, J shed 3 bases, and the junction held 0 bases outside the gene matches. The CDR3 is 14 amino acids. Germline-derived CDR1 and CDR2 are SNHLY and FYNNEI. Filled out from reference TRBV2 and TRBJ2-3, the complete variable domain reads EPEVTQTPSHQVTQMGQEVILRCVPISNHLYFYWYRQILGQKVEFLVSFYNNEISEKSEIFDDQFSVERPDGSNFTLKIRSTKLEDSAMYFCASSELAGTDTQYFGPGTRLTVL.

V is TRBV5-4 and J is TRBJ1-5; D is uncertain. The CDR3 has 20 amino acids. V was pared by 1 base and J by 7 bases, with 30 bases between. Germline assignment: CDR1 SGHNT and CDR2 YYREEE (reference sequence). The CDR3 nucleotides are TGTGCCAGCAGCTTGAAAAGGCGAGGACCGCTAATAGGCGTCAGGCAGCCCCAGCATTTT. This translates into CASSLKRRGPLIGVRQPQHF.

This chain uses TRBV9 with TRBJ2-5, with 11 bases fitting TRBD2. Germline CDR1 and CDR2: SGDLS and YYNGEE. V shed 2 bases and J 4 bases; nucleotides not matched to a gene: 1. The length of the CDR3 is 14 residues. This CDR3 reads CASSVTSGGETQYF. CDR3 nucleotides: TGTGCCAGCAGCGTCACTAGCGGGGGAGAGACCCAGTACTTC.

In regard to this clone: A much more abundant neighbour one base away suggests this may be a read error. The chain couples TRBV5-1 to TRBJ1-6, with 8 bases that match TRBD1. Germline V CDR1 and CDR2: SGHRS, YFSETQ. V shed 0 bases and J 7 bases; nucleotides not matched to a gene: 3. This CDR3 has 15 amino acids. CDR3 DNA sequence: TGCGCCAGCAGCTTGGGGAGACAGGGGAATTCACCCCTCCACTTT. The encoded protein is CASSLGRQGNSPLHF.

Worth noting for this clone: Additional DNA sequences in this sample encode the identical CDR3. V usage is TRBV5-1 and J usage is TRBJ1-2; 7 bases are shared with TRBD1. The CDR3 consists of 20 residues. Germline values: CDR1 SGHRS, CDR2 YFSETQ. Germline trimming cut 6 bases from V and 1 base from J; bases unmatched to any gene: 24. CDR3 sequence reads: CASKGRLSEIQGPINYGYTF. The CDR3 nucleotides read TGCGCCAGCAAAGGGAGGCTGAGTGAAATACAGGGGCCCATTAACTATGGCTACACCTTC.

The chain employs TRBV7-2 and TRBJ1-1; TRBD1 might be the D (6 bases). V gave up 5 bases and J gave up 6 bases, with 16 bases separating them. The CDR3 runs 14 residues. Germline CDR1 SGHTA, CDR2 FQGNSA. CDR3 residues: CASSPALQGPEAFF. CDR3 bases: TGTGCCAGCAGCCCTGCATTACAGGGCCCTGAAGCTTTCTTT.

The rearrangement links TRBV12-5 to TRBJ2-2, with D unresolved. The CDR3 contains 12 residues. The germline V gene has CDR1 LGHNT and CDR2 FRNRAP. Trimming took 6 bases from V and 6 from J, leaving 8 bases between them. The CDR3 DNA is TGTGCTAGTGGCCTTGACCCCGGGGAGCTGTTTTTT. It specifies CASGLDPGELFF.